Detailed here is one T cell receptor (beta chain). The antigen is undetermined. The protocol was immunoSEQ multiplex PCR, while the TCRdb copy is restricted to in-frame clones and leaves out a portion. The sample has about 52,000 clones; around 75% are singletons. This sample is part of a study of PD-L1 blockade in urothelial cancer. Study summary: Researchers found blood samples held a median of around 140,000 T cells. General study findings and limits: Patients with durable benefit had greater blood expansion of tumor-associated TCR clones 3 weeks into treatment.

Time point defined: pretreatment peripheral blood. The sequence derives from a man aged 65-85 years with urothelial cancer. The specimen comprised PBMCs, sampled around atezolizumab (anti-PD-L1) treatment.

The CDR3 reads CASSYGAGLHNEQFF. The CDR3 nucleotides read TGTGCCAGCAGTTACGGAGCGGGGCTTCACAATGAGCAGTTCTTC. The rearrangement uses TRBV6-5 and TRBJ2-1; 7 nucleotides align to TRBD2. The CDR3 length is 15 residues. Trimming took 2 bases from V and 5 from J; bases not matched to a gene: 6. Germline V lookup: CDR1 MNHEY, CDR2 SVGAGI.